Listed here are 31 T cell receptor beta chains from one sample, sequenced in a study of T cell repertoires in ileal Crohn's disease. The protocol was immunoSEQ multiplex PCR, while the TCRdb copy is restricted to in-frame clones and leaves out a portion. The data hold some 28,000 clones, with 80% observed a single time. Sequenced sample: ileal tissue. These TCRs come from an adult with Crohn's disease.

This chain connects TRBV5-4 to TRBJ1-1; D is perhaps TRBD1 (6 bases). Germline V lookup: CDR1 SGHNT, CDR2 YYREEE (reference sequence). This CDR3 has 14 amino acids. Trimming stripped 4 bases from V and 5 bases from J, with 15 bases between. CDR3 sequence (DNA): TGTGCCAGCAGCGGAGACAGGTTGGGAACTGAAGCTTTCTTT. It is translated as CASSGDRLGTEAFF.

Remarks on this clone: The same CDR3 also results from other DNA sequences found in this sample. The chain has TRBV5-3 and TRBJ2-7; 9 bases agree with TRBD2. TRBV5-3 is an open reading frame whose function is uncertain. The CDR3 length is 15 residues. Trimming took 4 bases from V and 4 from J; bases not matched to a gene: 9. The CDR3 is CARSPGVAGEYEQYF. CDR3 in DNA: TGTGCCAGAAGCCCCGGGGTAGCGGGAGAATACGAGCAGTACTTC.

This clone was found once. The J gene is TRBJ2-7, the V gene TRBV4-1, with 12 bases fitting TRBD2. The V segment lost 0 bases and the J segment 4 bases; nucleotides outside the gene matches: 7. The CDR3 is 17 residues long. Germline V gene lookup returns CDR1 MGHRA and CDR2 YSYEKL. The CDR3 nucleotides read TGCGCCAGCAGCCAAGAGACTACGACTAGCGGGAGATACGAGCAGTACTTC. Translation: CASSQETTTSGRYEQYF.

V usage is TRBV6-5 and J usage is TRBJ1-3; 10 nucleotides align to TRBD1. CDR3 size: 14 residues. V lost 6 bases and J lost 10; bases outside the gene matches: 9. CDR1 is MNHEY and CDR2 is SVGAGI in the germline V gene. CDR3 DNA: TGTGCCAGCAGCTCCGGGACAGGGGCTAGGACCATATATTTT. Protein: CASSSGTGARTIYF.

The chain is built from TRBV9 and TRBJ2-3, with 10 nucleotides matching TRBD2. The CDR3 runs to 16 residues. The germline V gene has CDR1 SGDLS and CDR2 YYNGEE. The V gene end was trimmed by 4 bases and the J gene end by 5 bases; junction bases not matched to a gene: 10. CDR3 region: CASSPLAGVSRDTQYF. The DNA for the CDR3 is TGTGCCAGCAGCCCTCTAGCGGGAGTCTCGCGAGATACGCAGTATTTT.

The sample holds a few counts of this clone. V and J are TRBV7-9 and TRBJ2-2; 9 nucleotides line up with TRBD1. From germline, CDR1 is SEHNR and CDR2 FQNEAQ (reference sequence). The CDR3 spans 15 residues. CDR3 sequence reads: CASWGTGPPAGELFF. CDR3 bases: TGTGCTTCTTGGGGGACAGGGCCTCCGGCCGGGGAGCTGTTTTTT.

V and J are TRBV4-2 and TRBJ2-7, with TRBD2 as a possible D gene (6 bases). Looked up from germline, CDR1 is LGHNA and CDR2 is YNFKEQ. Between the trimmed V and J ends, which lost 0 bases and 1 base, there was a span of 22 bases. This CDR3 contains 19 residues. Here the CDR3 reads CASSQERGTVRAGSYEQYF. The CDR3 DNA sequence: TGTGCCAGCAGCCAAGAGCGGGGAACGGTGCGGGCTGGATCCTACGAGCAGTACTTC.

The V gene is TRBV4-3, the J gene TRBJ1-1; weak D call: TRBD1 (5 bases). The CDR3 is 13 amino acids. Trimming stripped 1 base from V and 11 bases from J, with 14 bases between. Germline-derived CDR1 and CDR2 are LGHNA and YSLEER. The CDR3 here is CASSQVWGEIAFF. The DNA for the CDR3 is TGCGCCAGCAGCCAAGTTTGGGGGGAGATTGCTTTCTTT.

The chain couples TRBV2 to TRBJ2-3, with 10 bases identical to TRBD1. Germline CDR1 reads SNHLY; CDR2 reads FYNNEI. CDR3 size: 16 residues. Germline trimming cut 6 bases from V and 4 bases from J; bases unmatched to any gene: 10. CDR3 sequence (DNA): TGTGCCAGCAGGGCCTCCGGGACAGGGGTGCCAGATACGCAGTATTTT. Translated: CASRASGTGVPDTQYF.

The chain links TRBV7-7 to TRBJ2-5; 7 positions agree with TRBD1. V lost 0 bases and J lost 3; bases outside the gene matches: 4. The CDR3 is 15 amino acids. Germline V gene data show CDR1 as SSHAT and CDR2 as FNYEAQ (reference sequence). CDR3 DNA: TGTGCCAGCAGCTTAGCTGGGACAGACAAAGAGACCCAGTACTTC. Amino acids: CASSLAGTDKETQYF.

The rearrangement uses TRBV16 and TRBJ2-7; 7 bases are shared with TRBD2. The CDR3 sequence is 13 residues long. V lost 1 base, J lost 6 bases, and 3 bases stayed unmatched. Germline CDR1 reads KGHSY; CDR2 reads FQNENV. CDR3 nucleotide sequence: TGTGCCAGCAGCCAATTCTGGGAGGGCGAGCAGTACTTC. Translating gives CASSQFWEGEQYF.

The chain links TRBV9 to TRBJ1-1; D uncertain. Between the trimmed V and J ends, which lost 4 bases and 1 base, there was a span of 11 bases. Germline loops: CDR1 SGDLS, CDR2 YYNGEE. The CDR3 covers 14 residues. CDR3 in DNA: TGTGCCAGCAGCCCGCAGGTCAGGAACACTGAAGCTTTCTTT. It translates to CASSPQVRNTEAFF.

The chain uses TRBV2 and TRBJ2-5; the match to TRBD1 covers 7 bases. CDR3 length: 13 residues. V dropped 4 bases and J dropped 3; count of bases not matched to a gene: 2. Germline V gene lookup returns CDR1 SNHLY and CDR2 FYNNEI. The CDR3 loop is CASSVDREETQYF. The CDR3 DNA follows: TGTGCCAGCAGTGTAGACAGGGAAGAGACCCAGTACTTC.

The CDR3 DNA follows: TGTGCCAGCTCACTGACTAGGCGGAATGAGCAGTTCTTC. This encodes CASSLTRRNEQFF. The chain uses TRBV18 and TRBJ2-1; D is possibly TRBD2 (6 bases). V lost 4 bases and J 7 bases, leaving 11 bases between the germline ends. Germline V gene sequence: CDR1 KGHSH, CDR2 LQKENI. The CDR3 covers 13 residues.

J is TRBJ1-2 and V is TRBV2, with 11 bases that match TRBD1. The CDR3 length is 14 residues. V shed 6 bases and J 8 bases; nucleotides not matched to a gene: 8. Germline CDR1 reads SNHLY; CDR2 reads FYNNEI. DNA for the CDR3: TGTGCCAGCAGGTCCGGGACAGGGGGAGGAGGCTACACCTTC. This sequence encodes CASRSGTGGGGYTF.

V gene TRBV13 combines with J gene TRBJ1-5; D is perhaps TRBD1 (6 bases). V shed 5 bases and J shed 4 bases, with 9 bases lying between them. The CDR3 is 13 amino acids. The germline V gene encodes CDR1 PRHDT and CDR2 FYEKMQ (reference sequence). The CDR3 loop reads CASSHGTNQPQHF. CDR3 nucleotide sequence: TGTGCCAGCAGCCACGGGACAAATCAGCCCCAGCATTTT.

This chain links TRBV9 with TRBJ2-1; 8 bases fit TRBD2. This CDR3 region has 15 residues. CDR1 is SGDLS, CDR2 YYNGEE, per germline. Losses at the gene ends were 3 bases for V and 0 bases for J; bases not matched to a gene: 2. CDR3 sequence: CASSELAASYNEQFF. CDR3 in DNA: TGTGCCAGCAGCGAACTAGCGGCCTCCTACAATGAGCAGTTCTTC.

This chain uses TRBV27 with TRBJ2-7, with TRBD1 identical over 10 bases. The V gene end was trimmed by 6 bases and the J gene end by 4 bases; junction bases not matched to a gene: 9. CDR3 length: 15 residues. In germline, CDR1 is MNHEY, CDR2 SMNVEV (reference sequence). DNA for the CDR3: TGTGCCAGCAGGGGAGGACAGGGGGTATTATACGAGCAGTACTTC. Protein: CASRGGQGVLYEQYF.

The CDR3 bases are TGTGCCAGCAGCTCATTGACAGACAGGGGAGACACCTTC. The encoded protein is CASSSLTDRGDTF. The chain has TRBV5-5 and TRBJ1-2, with 8 bases matching TRBD1. Germline V gene data show CDR1 as SGHKS and CDR2 as YYEKEE (reference sequence). The CDR3 has 13 residues. Trimming at V came to 3 bases and at J to 12 bases, leaving 10 bases not matched to a gene.

The rearrangement uses TRBV23-1 and TRBJ2-3; 7 nucleotides agree with TRBD2. TRBV23-1 is classed as an ORF, of uncertain function. The CDR3 runs 12 residues. DNA of the CDR3: TGCGTGCCCGGGACTAACACAGATACGCAGTATTTT. It specifies CVPGTNTDTQYF.

The chain employs TRBV5-1 and TRBJ1-1, with a weak D call TRBD1 (6 bases). Germline V gene sequence: CDR1 SGHRS, CDR2 YFSETQ. Trimming shortened V by 0 bases and J by 6 bases, and 12 bases separated the two germline ends. CDR3 length: 14 residues. CDR3 sequence: CASSLEGGRAEAFF. DNA for the CDR3: TGCGCCAGCAGCTTGGAGGGGGGGCGGGCTGAAGCTTTCTTT.

J is TRBJ2-7 and V is TRBV5-5, with 7 positions matching TRBD1. J was trimmed by 3 bases and V by 0 bases; bases with no gene match: 12. This CDR3 is 17 amino acids long. From germline, CDR1 is SGHKS and CDR2 YYEKEE (reference sequence). The CDR3 is CASSLATVGTDLYEQYF. For the CDR3, the DNA is TGTGCCAGCAGCTTGGCCACGGTAGGGACAGACCTCTACGAGCAGTACTTC. The full variable domain, in which reference TRBV5-5 and TRBJ2-7 provide the parts outside the CDR3, is DAGVTQSPTHLIKTRGQQVTLRCSPISGHKSVSWYQQVLGQGPQFIFQYYEKEERGRGNFPDRFSARQFPNYSSELNVNALLLGDSALYLCASSLATVGTDLYEQYFGPGTRLTVT.

Here the CDR3 DNA reads TGTGCCAGCGGACTAGCGGTGGCCGGGGAGCTGTTTTTT. Translation: CASGLAVAGELFF. The J gene is TRBJ2-2, the V gene TRBV2, with TRBD2 identical over 10 bases. The CDR3 totals 13 residues. Germline CDR1 and CDR2: SNHLY and FYNNEI. Trimming took 8 bases from V and 6 from J; bases not matched to a gene: 3.

V and J are TRBV15 and TRBJ2-3; 8 bases align to TRBD2. V lost 0 bases, J lost 7 bases, and 9 bases stayed unmatched. Per germline, CDR1 LNHNV and CDR2 YYDKDF (reference sequence). The CDR3 loop spans 16 amino acids. The CDR3 here is CATSRDLSAGVNTQYF. CDR3 nucleotide sequence: TGTGCCACCAGCAGAGATCTTTCAGCGGGAGTAAATACGCAGTATTTT.

The chain recombines TRBV4-1 with TRBJ2-3, with a tentative D call TRBD2 (6 bases). CDR1 and CDR2 (germline): MGHRA, YSYEKL. The CDR3 has 18 residues. Trimming shortened V by 0 bases and J by 2 bases, and 18 bases separated the two germline ends. The CDR3 loop is CASSQEKGLHAPTDTQYF. CDR3 bases: TGCGCCAGCAGCCAAGAAAAGGGACTCCATGCCCCCACAGATACGCAGTATTTT.

This chain links TRBV6-5 with TRBJ1-6, with D uncertain. Germline V gene sequence: CDR1 MNHEY, CDR2 SVGAGI. V lost 6 bases, J lost 10 bases, and 10 bases lay in between. The length of the CDR3 is 12 residues. CDR3 region: CASRRLMSPLHF. CDR3 nucleotide sequence: TGTGCCAGCAGGCGCCTAATGTCACCCCTCCACTTT.

The chain employs TRBV6-1 and TRBJ2-7; possible D gene TRBD2, 5 bases. Germline CDR1 is MNHNS and CDR2 is SASEGT. V was shortened by 2 bases and J by 12 bases, with 14 bases between the two germline ends. The CDR3 sequence is 12 residues long. CDR3 residues: CASSEPGAGGYF. CDR3 DNA sequence: TGTGCCAGCAGTGAACCAGGCGCCGGAGGGTACTTC.

This chain uses TRBV5-5 with TRBJ1-2, with TRBD1 matching 7 bases. The V and J ends lost 0 bases and 5 bases, in that order; junction bases with no gene match: 10. The CDR3 loop spans 16 amino acids. Germline V gene lookup returns CDR1 SGHKS and CDR2 YYEKEE (reference sequence). The CDR3 DNA follows: TGTGCCAGCAGCTTGGGAGGGGGCAGGGGGTTTTATGGCTACACCTTC. Residues: CASSLGGGRGFYGYTF.

The genes are TRBV2 and TRBJ2-1; D not certain. CDR3 size: 12 residues. Trimming pared 5 bases from V and 6 bases from J, leaving 8 bases between. Looked up from germline, CDR1 is SNHLY and CDR2 is FYNNEI. The chain's CDR3 is CASSTEFNEQFF. CDR3 sequence (DNA): TGTGCCAGCAGTACAGAGTTCAATGAGCAGTTCTTC.

The genes are TRBV10-3 and TRBJ2-1; a possible D gene is TRBD2 (5 bases). Trimming cost V 10 bases and J 7 bases, with 23 bases left between them. Germline CDR1 is ENHRY and CDR2 is SYGVKD. The CDR3 extends over 15 amino acids. The CDR3 protein is CATQNPRVAMNEQFF. The CDR3 nucleotides read TGTGCCACCCAAAACCCCCGTGTAGCGATGAATGAGCAGTTCTTC.

There are a few counts of this clone. J is TRBJ2-1 and V is TRBV5-1; D is unclear. The V end was cut by 3 bases, the J end by 8 bases, with 18 bases between. The CDR3 sequence is 15 residues long. Germline assignment: CDR1 SGHRS and CDR2 YFSETQ. CDR3 coding DNA: TGCGCCAGCAGCTCTCGACCCCCCCCGAGCGATGAGCAGTTCTTC. It specifies CASSSRPPPSDEQFF.